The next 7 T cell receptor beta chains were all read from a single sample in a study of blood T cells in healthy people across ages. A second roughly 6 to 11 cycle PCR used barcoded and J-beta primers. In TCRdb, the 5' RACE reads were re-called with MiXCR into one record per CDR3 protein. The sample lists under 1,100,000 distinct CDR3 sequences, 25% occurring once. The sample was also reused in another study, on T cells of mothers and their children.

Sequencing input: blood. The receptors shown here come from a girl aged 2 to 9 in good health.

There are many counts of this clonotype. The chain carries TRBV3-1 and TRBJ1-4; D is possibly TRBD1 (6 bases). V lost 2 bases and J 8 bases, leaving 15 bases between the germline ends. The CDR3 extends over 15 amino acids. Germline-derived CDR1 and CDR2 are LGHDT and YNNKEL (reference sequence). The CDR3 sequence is CASSQRGTGREKLFF. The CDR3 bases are TGTGCCAGCAGCCAAAGGGGAACAGGGAGAGAAAAACTGTTTTTT.

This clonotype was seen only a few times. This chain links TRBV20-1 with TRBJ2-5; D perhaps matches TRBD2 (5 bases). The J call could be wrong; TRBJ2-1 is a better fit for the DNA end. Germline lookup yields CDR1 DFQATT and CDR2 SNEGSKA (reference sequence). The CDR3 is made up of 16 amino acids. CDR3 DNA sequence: TGCAGTGCTAGAGATCGTGGGAGCATCCAGGTAAATGAGCAGTTCTTC. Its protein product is CSARDRGSIQVNEQFF.

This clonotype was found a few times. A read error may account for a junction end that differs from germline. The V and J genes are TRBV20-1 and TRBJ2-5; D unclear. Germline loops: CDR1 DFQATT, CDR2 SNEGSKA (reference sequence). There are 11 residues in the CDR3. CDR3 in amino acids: CSAQEAETRYF. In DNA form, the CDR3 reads TGCAGTGCGCAGGAAGCCGAGACCCGGTACTTC.

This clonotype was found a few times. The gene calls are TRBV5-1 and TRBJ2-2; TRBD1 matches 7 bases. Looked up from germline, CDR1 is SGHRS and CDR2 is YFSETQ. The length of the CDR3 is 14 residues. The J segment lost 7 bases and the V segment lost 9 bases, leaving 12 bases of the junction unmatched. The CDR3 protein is CATKTGATDGELFF. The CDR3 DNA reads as TGCGCCACCAAAACAGGGGCGACGGACGGGGAGCTGTTTTTT.

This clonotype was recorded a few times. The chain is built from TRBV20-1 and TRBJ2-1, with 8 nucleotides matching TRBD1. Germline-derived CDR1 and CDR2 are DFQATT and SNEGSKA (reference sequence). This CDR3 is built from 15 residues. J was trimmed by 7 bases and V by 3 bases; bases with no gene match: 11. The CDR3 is CSARAHRGSPNEQFF. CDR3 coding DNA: TGCAGTGCTAGGGCCCACAGGGGGAGCCCTAATGAGCAGTTCTTC.

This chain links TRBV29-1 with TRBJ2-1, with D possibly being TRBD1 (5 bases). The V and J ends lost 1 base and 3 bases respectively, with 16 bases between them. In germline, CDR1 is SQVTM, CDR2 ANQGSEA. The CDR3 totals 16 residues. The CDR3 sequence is CSVEVGAPWGYNEQFF. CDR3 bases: TGCAGCGTTGAAGTTGGGGCTCCATGGGGCTACAATGAGCAGTTCTTC.

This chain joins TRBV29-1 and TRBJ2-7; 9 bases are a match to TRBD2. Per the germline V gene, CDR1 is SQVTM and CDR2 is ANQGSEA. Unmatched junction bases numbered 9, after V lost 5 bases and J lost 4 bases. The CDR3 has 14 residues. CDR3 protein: CSVIGLSGRYEQYF. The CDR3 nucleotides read TGCAGCGTTATTGGCCTCAGCGGGAGGTACGAGCAGTACTTC.